This T cell receptor (beta chain) stems from a study of cytomegalovirus exposure and HLA in healthy donors. Study results and caveats: A later analysis linked about 17,000 TCR beta sequences to HLA alleles at 0.05 false discovery rate.

On this clone: What it binds is unknown.

The PCR used 60 Vbeta and 13 Jbeta primers. Profiling relied on immunoSEQ multiplex PCR, and the TCRdb table lists in-frame clones only, not all of them. Of 140,000 or so clones in the sample, approximately 80% were seen once. The specimen was PBMCs. The TCR sequence derives from a woman between 18 and 30 years old in good health and CMV-seropositive.

CDR3 sequence reads: CASSVLTGTEAFF. The CDR3 DNA reads as TGTGCCAGCAGCGTTCTAACAGGCACTGAAGCTTTCTTT. The V gene is TRBV9, the J gene TRBJ1-1; the D gene is possibly TRBD1 (5 bases). V shed 2 bases and J shed 4 bases, with 9 bases lying between them. The germline gives CDR1 SGDLS, CDR2 YYNGEE. The CDR3 runs to 13 residues.